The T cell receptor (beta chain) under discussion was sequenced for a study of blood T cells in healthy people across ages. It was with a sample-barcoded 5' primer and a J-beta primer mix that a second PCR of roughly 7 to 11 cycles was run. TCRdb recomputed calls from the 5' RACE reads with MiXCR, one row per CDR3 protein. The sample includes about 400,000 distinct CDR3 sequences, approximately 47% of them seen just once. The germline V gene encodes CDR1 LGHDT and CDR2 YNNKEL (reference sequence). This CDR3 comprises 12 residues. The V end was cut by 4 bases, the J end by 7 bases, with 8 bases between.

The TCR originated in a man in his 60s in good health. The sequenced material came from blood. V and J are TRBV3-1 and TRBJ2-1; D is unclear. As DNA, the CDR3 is TGTGCCAGCAGCCCGATTGGTAATGAGCAGTTCTTC. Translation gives CASSPIGNEQFF.